The clone carrying this T cell receptor (beta chain) was detected a few times. Arm-PCR of CDR3 regions and iRepertoire HTBI primers were the basis on which TCR beta libraries were built. TCRdb re-called the multiplex PCR reads with MiXCR, one entry per CDR3 protein. The sample has roughly 610,000 distinct CDR3 sequences, 15% to 20% seen once. Time point in this sample: newly diagnosed GD, antithyroid drugs for less than 3 months. PBMC RNA was the source of the TCR library. This sample was included in a study of regulatory T cells in long-lasting Graves disease. Germline V lookup: CDR1 KGHSY, CDR2 FQNENV. Trimming pared 0 bases from V and 4 bases from J, leaving 9 bases between. This CDR3 is built from 14 residues. The same specimen was also included in a second study, on T cells in Graves' hyperthyroidism and ophthalmopathy.

The source of this sequence is a woman aged 25 to 39 with Graves disease. This rearrangement joins TRBV16 to TRBJ2-5; possibly TRBD1 for D (6 bases). This specimen was peripheral blood mononuclear cells (PBMCs), taken at new diagnosis, from a patient treated with antithyroid drugs. The CDR3 loop reads CASSQSSRGETQYF. CDR3 sequence (DNA): TGTGCCAGCAGCCAATCGAGCAGGGGAGAGACCCAGTACTTC. The full variable domain, rest sourced from reference TRBV16 and TRBJ2-5, is GEEVAQTPKHLVRGEGQKAKLYCAPIKGHSYVFWYQQVLKNEFKFLISFQNENVFDETGMPKERFSAKCLPNSPCSLEIQATKLEDSAVYFCASSQSSRGETQYFGPGTRLLVL.